This T cell receptor beta chain was observed in a study of response to subunit inactivated influenza vaccine. Via MiXCR, TCRdb re-called the RT-PCR reads, giving one row per CDR3 protein. The sample lists about 240,000 distinct CDR3 sequences, 9.5% to 15% occurring once. V lost 2 bases to trimming and J lost 0 bases, with 14 bases between them. Germline V gives CDR1 MDHEN, CDR2 SYDVKM. The CDR3 is 17 amino acids. The material sequenced was non-naive T cells sorted from PBMCs, taken 14 days before vaccination. V is TRBV28 and J is TRBJ1-5; no reliable D call. The clonotype was recovered from a man in his forties or fifties who received an inactivated influenza vaccine. CDR3 in amino acids: CASSLMADLYSNQPQHF. CDR3 nucleotides: TGTGCCAGCAGTTTAATGGCAGACCTATATAGCAATCAGCCCCAGCATTTT.